This is a list of T cell receptor beta chains from one sample in a study of identical twins. TCRdb itself ran the 5' RACE reads through MiXCR, one entry per CDR3 protein. The sample yields around 100,000 distinct CDR3 sequences, under 7% seen once. The sample taken for sequencing was memory T cells sorted from blood. All receptors come from a woman aged 45-65 years in good health. The CDR3 runs from the conserved cysteine through the conserved F or W. Each record gives: CDR3 length, V gene, CDR3 protein.

17	TRBV18	CASSPYIAGQALETQYF
14	TRBV19	CASSIDLSGTGWFF
14	TRBV12-3/TRBV12-4	CASSLRGRNTEAFF
14	TRBV5-6	CASSPGRSFYGYTF
13	TRBV14	CASSPAQQGTQYF
13	TRBV14	CASSRGTAYGYTF
13	TRBV6-4	CASSETDNSPLHF
13	TRBV5-1	CASSPLPGQPQHF
14	TRBV12-3/TRBV12-4	CASRRAGSTDTQYF
14	TRBV12-3/TRBV12-4	CASSPLLVAGELFF
12	TRBV29-1	CSGGQGGNIQYF
14	TRBV18	CASSPGPNNEKLFF
16	TRBV18	CASSPVASGSTDTQYF
14	TRBV5-1	CASSPQQGSYGYTF
14	TRBV5-5	CASTLTLANNEQFF
18	TRBV3-1	CASRSTSGRGTSTDTQYF
15	TRBV3-1	CASSQETRSRETQYF
11	TRBV19	CASRVTGELFF
15	TRBV30	CAWSPPWTASETQYF
12	TRBV5-5	CASSLESGPQHF